This entry features one T cell receptor beta chain sequence. Its antigen remains unidentified. Germline V gives CDR1 SGHTA, CDR2 FQGNSA. V was cut by 4 bases and J by 1 base, with 8 bases left in between. CDR3 length: 14 residues. These data are taken from a study of T cell repertoires in cytomegalovirus infection. Study details: Recently identified HLA-C-restricted and well-studied HLA-B-restricted CMV epitopes were used. Study-wide points: Clonotypes of TCR beta that were HLA-C-restricted and CMV-specific dominated the ex vivo response.

One entry per CDR3 protein results from TCRdb running MiXCR on the reads. The profile covers hundreds of thousands of distinct CDR3 sequences, with about 39% appearing a single time and around 44% taken by the ten largest. The sequencing here drew on cultured PBMCs, taken from culture after CMV antigen stimulation. The clonotype comes from a human donor in good health (CMV status not recorded). Some clones in this sample may be carry-over from other donors' samples. V and J are TRBV7-2 and TRBJ1-5; TRBD1 is a possible D gene (5 bases). DNA of the CDR3: TGTGCCAGCAGCTCACCAGGGAGCAATCAGCCCCAGCATTTT. Its protein is CASSSPGSNQPQHF.